Given below is one TCR beta chain in context. The data originate from a study of blood T cell repertoires in COVID-19. The method was immunoSEQ multiplex PCR; TCRdb's version includes in-frame clones alone and lacks a portion of them. The table has roughly 56,000 clones, 90% seen once. Material: peripheral blood. The TCR sequence derives from a man aged 55 to 70 with active COVID-19.

The CDR3 sequence: CASKPVNYGYTF. The CDR3 DNA follows: TGTGCCAGCAAGCCGGTTAACTATGGCTACACCTTC. This chain links TRBV28 with TRBJ1-2; unclear D gene. CDR1 and CDR2 from the germline V gene are MDHEN and SYDVKM. With 7 bases removed from V and 1 base from J, the gap between germline ends came to 7 bases. This CDR3 region has 12 residues.